The 13 T cell receptor beta chains listed next were all sequenced from one sample in a study of technical replicates of blood from a few donors. The table came from immunoSEQ multiplex PCR; TCRdb's copy has only in-frame clones and leaves some out. The sample lists more than 75,000 clones, 80% to 95% occurring once. Sequenced: T cells isolated from PBMCs. The source is a human donor in good health.

This chain uses TRBV13 with TRBJ2-7, with 7 positions matching TRBD2. Germline CDR1 is PRHDT and CDR2 is FYEKMQ (reference sequence). V lost 1 base to trimming and J lost 5 bases; unmatched junction nucleotides: 5. There are 14 residues in the CDR3. The CDR3 bases are TGTGCCAGCAGCTTAGTGCGGGAGTGGAACGAGCAGTACTTC. Its translation is CASSLVREWNEQYF.

The V gene is TRBV13, the J gene TRBJ1-1; D possibly corresponds to TRBD1 (5 bases). Trimming stripped 7 bases from V and 1 base from J, with 16 bases between. This CDR3 contains 15 residues. Germline lookup yields CDR1 PRHDT and CDR2 FYEKMQ (reference sequence). CDR3 DNA: TGTGCCAGCATACAGGCCCTCAAAGGGAACACTGAAGCTTTCTTT. The encoded protein is CASIQALKGNTEAFF.

The chain has TRBV7-8 and TRBJ2-2, with TRBD2 as a possible D gene (7 bases). This CDR3 contains 17 residues. CDR1 SGHVS and CDR2 FQNEAQ come from the germline V gene. Between the trimmed V and J ends, which lost 5 bases and 2 bases, there was a span of 18 bases. The CDR3 DNA reads as TGTGCCAGCAGCCCCGGGAGGCAGGGGCCTAACACCGGGGAGCTGTTTTTT. It yields the protein CASSPGRQGPNTGELFF.

This clone was observed a few times. This chain uses TRBV2 with TRBJ1-1, with TRBD1 matching over 7 bases. Trimming took 8 bases from V and 3 from J; bases not matched to a gene: 9. The CDR3 loop spans 14 amino acids. The germline V gene encodes CDR1 SNHLY and CDR2 FYNNEI. CDR3 sequence (DNA): TGTGCCAGCCTTAAAACCACAGGGGACACTGAAGCTTTCTTT. This encodes CASLKTTGDTEAFF. Based on the CDR3 plus reference TRBV2 and TRBJ1-1, the full variable domain is EPEVTQTPSHQVTQMGQEVILRCVPISNHLYFYWYRQILGQKVEFLVSFYNNEISEKSEIFDDQFSVERPDGSNFTLKIRSTKLEDSAMYFCASLKTTGDTEAFFGQGTRLTVV.

J is TRBJ1-2 and V is TRBV4-1, with 8 bases identical to TRBD1. The trim removed 3 bases at V and 0 bases at J, leaving 6 bases unmatched. The CDR3 runs 16 residues. The germline CDR1 and CDR2 sequences are MGHRA and YSYEKL. For the CDR3, the DNA is TGCGCCAGCAGCCACGGGGGGACAGGTGCTAACTATGGCTACACCTTC. Protein product: CASSHGGTGANYGYTF.

The J gene is TRBJ2-5, the V gene TRBV19; maybe TRBD2 (5 bases). The CDR3 covers 16 residues. The germline V and J ends were trimmed by 5 bases and 0 bases, with 16 bases remaining between them. Germline values: CDR1 LNHDA, CDR2 SQIVND (reference sequence). For the CDR3, the DNA is TGTGCCAGTAGTCCTCGGACTTTCCAGTACCAAGAGACCCAGTACTTC. It specifies CASSPRTFQYQETQYF.

J is TRBJ2-3 and V is TRBV9, with TRBD2 identical over 8 bases. The J segment lost 4 bases and the V segment lost 2 bases, leaving 9 bases of the junction unmatched. This CDR3 spans 16 amino acids. CDR1 is SGDLS and CDR2 is YYNGEE in the germline V gene. CDR3 DNA: TGTGCCAGCAGCGTCACCGGGACTAGAGTATCAGATACGCAGTATTTT. It encodes CASSVTGTRVSDTQYF.

Comment on this clone: The same CDR3 is also encoded by other DNA sequences in this sample. This rearrangement joins TRBV6-1 to TRBJ2-3; 10 positions agree with TRBD2. CDR1 and CDR2 from the germline V gene are MNHNS and SASEGT. The CDR3 totals 15 residues. J gave up 3 bases and V 4 bases, and 4 bases lay outside the gene matches. The CDR3: CASSGRLAGTDTQYF. The DNA for the CDR3 is TGTGCCAGCAGTGGGAGACTAGCGGGTACAGATACGCAGTATTTT.

This rearrangement joins TRBV6-1 to TRBJ2-2; 10 nucleotides match TRBD2. The CDR3 is 15 residues long. Germline lookup yields CDR1 MNHNS and CDR2 SASEGT. V gave up 8 bases and J gave up 0 bases; unmatched junction bases: 3. CDR3 region: CASGTSGANTGELFF. The CDR3 region has the DNA TGTGCCAGCGGCACTAGCGGGGCGAACACCGGGGAGCTGTTTTTT.

This chain links TRBV6-1 with TRBJ2-7, with a tentative D call TRBD1 (5 bases). Germline V gives CDR1 MNHNS, CDR2 SASEGT. The CDR3 has 12 amino acids. V was pared by 6 bases and J by 5 bases, with 11 bases between. The CDR3 here is CASSQGVHEQYF. CDR3 sequence (DNA): TGTGCCAGCAGCCAGGGTGTACACGAGCAGTACTTC.

The chain couples TRBV7-2 to TRBJ1-5, with 8 nucleotides matching TRBD1. There are 17 residues in the CDR3. Germline loops: CDR1 SGHTA, CDR2 FQGNSA. The trim removed 2 bases at V and 1 base at J, leaving 7 bases unmatched. The CDR3 DNA follows: TGTGCCAGCAGCTTACAGGGGGCATTAGCCAGCAATCAGCCCCAGCATTTT. Its protein is CASSLQGALASNQPQHF.

This chain uses TRBV6-5 with TRBJ2-7; TRBD2 matches at 8 bases. Germline-derived CDR1 and CDR2 are MNHEY and SVGAGI. The CDR3 covers 15 residues. Trimming removed 4 bases from V and 3 bases from J; junction bases left unmatched: 8. In DNA, the CDR3 is TGTGCCAGCAGTTCTCCCGGGAGGGGGGACTACGAGCAGTACTTC. Amino acids: CASSSPGRGDYEQYF.

The rearrangement links TRBV19 to TRBJ2-7; 9 bases map to TRBD1. The CDR3 has 12 residues. Germline V CDR1 and CDR2: LNHDA, SQIVND (reference sequence). The V segment lost 10 bases and the J segment 3 bases; nucleotides outside the gene matches: 4. The CDR3 loop is CATMDRGYEQYF. The CDR3 nucleotides read TGTGCCACCATGGACAGGGGCTACGAGCAGTACTTC.